This T cell receptor (beta chain) was obtained from a study of T cells expressing NK-cell markers. Study in general: Sorted CD3+CD56+NKG2C+, CD3+CD56+NKG2C- and CD3+CD56-NKG2C+ T cells provided the TCR beta repertoires. The eight sequenced donors comprised seven who were HCMV-seropositive and one who was seronegative.

Scientists made TCR beta cDNA using 5'RACE template switching with UMIs. For each CDR3 protein, TCRdb gives one entry from its re-call of the 5' RACE reads, without DNA. Across some 340,000 distinct CDR3 sequences, the top ten clones capture 4% to 6.5% of the sample. Remarks on this clonotype: The antigen is undetermined.

Study-level results: A range of 1.0-7.0% of CD8+ T cells consisted of dominant NKG2C+ clonotypes in several donors.

The TCR was taken from a man aged 18 to 70 in good health. Sequences were obtained from blood T cells: a sorted CD56 or NKG2C T cell subset, CD4+ or CD8+ T cells, or bulk PBMC T cells (not recorded which).

CDR3 protein: CASNFGDRGRTDTQYF. This chain connects TRBV5-1 to TRBJ2-3; the D call from TCRdb, TRBD1, cannot be confirmed without DNA. CDR1 and CDR2 (germline): SGHRS, YFSETQ. CDR3 size: 16 residues.